This T cell receptor beta chain emerged from a study of Ad26.COV2.S vaccination and SARS-CoV-2 variants. Study results and limitations: Vaccinees reportedly had broad spike-specific CD8+ and CD4+ T cell responses.

Assay used: immunoSEQ multiplex PCR; TCRdb lists only in-frame clones, some missing. The sample shows about 350,000 clones, around 92% of them seen only once. For this clone: Antigen unknown.

From germline, CDR1 is MNHEY and CDR2 SVGEGT. Between the trimmed V and J ends, which lost 2 bases and 0 bases, there was a span of 9 bases. CDR3 length: 15 amino acids. The sequence derives from a human donor who had recovered from COVID-19. This material consisted of peripheral blood, taken after recovery from COVID-19. V usage is TRBV6-2 or TRBV6-3 and J usage is TRBJ2-3; D uncertain. The CDR3 region has the DNA TGTGCCAGCAGTTACGCGGATCCTAGCACAGATACGCAGTATTTT. Its translation is CASSYADPSTDTQYF.